The 7 T cell receptor beta chains below were found in one sample sequenced in a study of T cell repertoires in cytomegalovirus infection. These receptors are not linked to any known antigen. TCRdb recomputed calls from the reads with MiXCR, one row per CDR3 protein. Among approximately 500,000 distinct CDR3 sequences listed, 25% to 35% were seen once. The material sequenced was cultured PBMCs, taken from culture after CMV antigen stimulation. The receptors come from a human donor in good health (CMV status not recorded). Some clones in this sample may be carry-over from other donors' samples.

The CDR3 DNA is TGTGCCAGCAGGGCGACTGGGACAGGGATTCTAGCAAAGTACTTC. Translation gives CASRATGTGILAKYF. The chain has TRBV25-1 and TRBJ2-7; 9 bases agree with TRBD1. This CDR3 contains 15 residues. Germline V gives CDR1 MGHDK, CDR2 SYGVNS. The V and J ends lost 6 bases and 11 bases, in that order; junction bases with no gene match: 17.

This clonotype was counted a few times. The CDR3 region is CASNSIGSSYNEQFF. The CDR3, as DNA: TGTGCCAGCAATTCGATCGGGAGCTCCTACAATGAGCAGTTCTTC. The chain is built from TRBV6-6 and TRBJ2-1, with a possible D match to TRBD2 (6 bases). This CDR3 has 15 amino acids. V lost 7 bases, J lost 0 bases, and 13 bases lay in between. Germline values: CDR1 MNHNY, CDR2 SVGAGI (reference sequence).

The rearrangement links TRBV28 to TRBJ2-7, with 8 bases matching TRBD2. In germline, CDR1 is MDHEN, CDR2 SYDVKM. This CDR3 comprises 14 residues. V trimming: 5 bases; J trimming: 6 bases; junction bases outside the gene matches: 9. In DNA, the CDR3 is TGTGCCAGCAGTACCCCGGGGGGGGCGAGCGAGCAGTACTTC. Translation gives CASSTPGGASEQYF. Full variable domain (outside the CDR3, taken from reference TRBV28 and TRBJ2-7): DVKVTQSSRYLVKRTGEKVFLECVQDMDHENMFWYRQDPGLGLRLIYFSYDVKMKEKGDIPEGYSVSREKKERFSLILESASTNQTSMYLCASSTPGGASEQYFGPGTRLTVT.

This clonotype has a count of ten or more. CDR3 sequence (DNA): TGTGCCAGCAGCCCACCTAGCGGGGCTAGCACAGATACGCAGTATTTT. Protein product: CASSPPSGASTDTQYF. The chain links TRBV7-2 to TRBJ2-3, with 9 bases aligning to TRBD2. Germline V gene sequence: CDR1 SGHTA, CDR2 FQGNSA. Losses at the gene ends were 5 bases for V and 0 bases for J; bases not matched to a gene: 6. The CDR3 totals 16 residues.

The V gene is TRBV7-9, the J gene TRBJ1-4; no definite D call. Germline V gene lookup returns CDR1 SEHNR and CDR2 FQNEAQ (reference sequence). Between the trimmed V and J ends, which lost 2 bases and 8 bases, there was a span of 12 bases. The length of the CDR3 is 14 residues. The CDR3 bases are TGTGCCAGCAGCTTAACGTCAGGTACCGAAAAACTGTTTTTT. Protein: CASSLTSGTEKLFF.

This clonotype has a handful of counts. The chain has TRBV10-3 and TRBJ2-7, with 8 bases lining up with TRBD2. There are 14 residues in the CDR3. V shed 2 bases, J shed 7 bases, and the junction held 7 bases outside the gene matches. CDR1 is ENHRY and CDR2 is SYGVKD in the germline V gene. CDR3 in amino acids: CAISEGREEREQYV. CDR3 nucleotide sequence: TGTGCCATCAGTGAGGGGCGGGAGGAACGGGAGCAGTACGTC.

This chain connects TRBV11-3 to TRBJ1-3, with 9 bases that match TRBD1. CDR3 length: 16 amino acids. V dropped 5 bases and J dropped 8; count of bases not matched to a gene: 13. Germline CDR1 reads SGHNT; CDR2 reads YENEEA. The CDR3 DNA reads TGTGCCAGCAGCCAAACCCCCGGGACAGGGAAGGACACCATATATTTT. It codes for CASSQTPGTGKDTIYF.